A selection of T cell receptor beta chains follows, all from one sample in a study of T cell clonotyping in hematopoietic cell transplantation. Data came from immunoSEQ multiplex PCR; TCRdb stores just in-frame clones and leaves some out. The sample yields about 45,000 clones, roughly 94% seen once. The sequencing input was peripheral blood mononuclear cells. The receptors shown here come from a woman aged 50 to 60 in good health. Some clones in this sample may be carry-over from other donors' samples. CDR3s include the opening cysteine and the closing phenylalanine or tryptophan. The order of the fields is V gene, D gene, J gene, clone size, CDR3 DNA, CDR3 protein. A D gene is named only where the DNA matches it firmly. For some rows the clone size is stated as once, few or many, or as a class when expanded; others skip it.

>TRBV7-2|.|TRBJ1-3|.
TGTGCCAGCAGCCGGGCTTGGGGGAACACCATATATTTT
CASSRAWGNTIYF
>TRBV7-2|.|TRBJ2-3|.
TGTGCCAGCAGGATGGGGGATACGCAGTATTTT
CASRMGDTQYF
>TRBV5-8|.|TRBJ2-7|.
TGTGCCAGCAGCTCGCCCGCGTCGACGAGGGAGCAGTACTTC
CASSSPASTREQYF
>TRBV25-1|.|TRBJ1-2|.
TGTGCCAGCAAGAAAGGGAACCACTATGGCTACACCTTC
CASKKGNHYGYTF
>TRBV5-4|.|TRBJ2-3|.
TGTGCCAGCAGCTTGAACAGGTTAGGCACAGATACGCAGTATTTT
CASSLNRLGTDTQYF
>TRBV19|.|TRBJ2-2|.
TGTGCCAGTAGTATAGGGCAGGGTAGCACCGGGGAGCTGTTTTTT
CASSIGQGSTGELFF
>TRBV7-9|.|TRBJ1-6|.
TGTGCCAGCAGCCGCTGGGCGGGACGGGCCTATAATTCACCCCTCCACTTT
CASSRWAGRAYNSPLHF
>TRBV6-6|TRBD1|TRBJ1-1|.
TGTGCCAGCAGTTACTCGGGAGACAGGGGAGCTGAAGCTTTCTTT
CASSYSGDRGAEAFF
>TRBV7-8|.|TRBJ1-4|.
TGTGCCAGCAGCTTAAGAGACGTAAATGAAAAACTGTTTTTT
CASSLRDVNEKLFF
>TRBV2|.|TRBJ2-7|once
TGTGCCAGCAGTGAGTGGGTCGAGCAGTACTTC
CASSEWVEQYF
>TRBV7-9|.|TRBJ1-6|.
TGTGCCAGCAGCCCGAATAATTCACCCCTCCACTTT
CASSPNNSPLHF
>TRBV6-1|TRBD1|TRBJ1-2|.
TGTGCCAGCAGTGTTGGGACAGCCAACTATGGCTACACCTTC
CASSVGTANYGYTF
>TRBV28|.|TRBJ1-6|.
TGTGCCAGCACCCCTCAGAGCTCCTATAATTCACCCCTCCACTTT
CASTPQSSYNSPLHF
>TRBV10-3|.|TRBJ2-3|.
TGTGCCATCAAGTCGGGGGGCCGAGATACGCAGTATTTT
CAIKSGGRDTQYF
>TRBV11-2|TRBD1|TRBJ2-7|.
TGTGCCAGCAGCCCGGGGCCCAGGGGGAACGACGAGCAGTACTTC
CASSPGPRGNDEQYF
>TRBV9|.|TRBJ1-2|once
TGTGCCAGCAGCGTCGGGCGACAGGCTGATGGCTACACCTTC
CASSVGRQADGYTF
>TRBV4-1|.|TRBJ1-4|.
TGCGCCAGCAGCCGCGCGAGGGAAAAACTGTTTTTT
CASSRAREKLFF
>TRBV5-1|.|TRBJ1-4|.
TGCGCCAGCAGCTTGGTTGGGCCCCTTAATGAAAAACTGTTTTTT
CASSLVGPLNEKLFF
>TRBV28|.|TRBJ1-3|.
TGTGCCAGCAGTTTATTGGGGACACCTTCTGGAAACACCATATATTTT
CASSLLGTPSGNTIYF
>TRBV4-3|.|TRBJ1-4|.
TGCGCCAGCAGCCAAGATGAGCGGGGAGGGGATGAAAAACTGTTTTTT
CASSQDERGGDEKLFF
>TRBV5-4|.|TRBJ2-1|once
TGTGCCAGCAGCCCGTCGAATCCCGGGGGCACCAATGAGCAGTTCTTC
CASSPSNPGGTNEQFF
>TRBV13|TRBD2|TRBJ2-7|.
TGTGCCAGCAGCAAGCTACGGACTAGCGGGGGATACGAGCAGTACTTC
CASSKLRTSGGYEQYF
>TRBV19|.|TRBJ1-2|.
TGTGCCAGTAGTATAGCTCAGGGAAAAGGGTATGGCTACACCTTC
CASSIAQGKGYGYTF
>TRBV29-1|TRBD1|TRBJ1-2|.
TGCAGCGTGTGGGACAGCTATGGCTACACCTTC
CSVWDSYGYTF
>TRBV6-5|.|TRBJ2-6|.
TGTGCCAGCATGGAGGTTTCTGGGGCCAACGTCCTGACTTTC
CASMEVSGANVLTF
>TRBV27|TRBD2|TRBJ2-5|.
TGTGCCAGCAGTTTGGCCGGGGGGGGATTGATAAAGACCCAGTACTTC
CASSLAGGGLIKTQYF
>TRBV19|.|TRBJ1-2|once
TGTGCCAGTAGCACCGGCGGATTGCCTGGGGGCTACACCTTC
CASSTGGLPGGYTF
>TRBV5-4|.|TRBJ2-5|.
TGTGCCAGCAGCCAAACTATTTACCAAGAGACCCAGTACTTC
CASSQTIYQETQYF
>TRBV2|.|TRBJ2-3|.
TGTGCCAACGCGGGGGCCGGAACAGATACGCAGTATTTT
CANAGAGTDTQYF
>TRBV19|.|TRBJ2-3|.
TGTGCCAGTAGTATAGATCAGGGACCGAGCACAGATACGCAGTATTTT
CASSIDQGPSTDTQYF
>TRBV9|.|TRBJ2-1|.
TGTGCCAGCAGCGTAGAAAACGCAGGGGCACACAATGAGCAGTTCTTC
CASSVENAGAHNEQFF
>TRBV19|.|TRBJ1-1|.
TGTGCCAGTAGTATACCCTCATGGGGTGGAACTGAAGCTTTCTTT
CASSIPSWGGTEAFF
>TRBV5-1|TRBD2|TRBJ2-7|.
TGCGCCAGCAGCTTGGTTAGCGGGGGGGCAAGAGAGCAGTACTTC
CASSLVSGGAREQYF
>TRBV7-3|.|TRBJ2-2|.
TGTGCCAGCAGCTCATCCGGGACATCGAACACCGGGGAGCTGTTTTTT
CASSSSGTSNTGELFF
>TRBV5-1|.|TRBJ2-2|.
TGCGCCAGCAGAGTGGGGGGACTTTTCGGGGAGCTGTTTTTT
CASRVGGLFGELFF
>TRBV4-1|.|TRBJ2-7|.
TGCGCCAGCAGCCCTACCGAACAGCAGTACTTC
CASSPTEQQYF
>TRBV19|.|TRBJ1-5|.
TGTGCCAGTAGTATACGGTCGTCGGGTATGGGCAATCAGCCCCAGCATTTT
CASSIRSSGMGNQPQHF
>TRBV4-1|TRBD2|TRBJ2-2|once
TGCGCCAGCAGCCAAGCACTAGCGGGGGGTTTAGGGGAGCTGTTTTTT
CASSQALAGGLGELFF
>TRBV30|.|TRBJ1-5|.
TGTGCCTGCCAAAAGGACTTCAATCAGCCCCAGCATTTT
CACQKDFNQPQHF
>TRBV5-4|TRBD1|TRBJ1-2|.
TGTGCCAGCAGCCCGAGGGACAGCTACTATGGCTACACCTTC
CASSPRDSYYGYTF
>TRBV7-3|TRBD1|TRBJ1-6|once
TGTGCCAGCAGCTTGGGGACAGTTAATTCACCCCTCCACTTT
CASSLGTVNSPLHF
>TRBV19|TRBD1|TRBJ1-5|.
TGTGCCAGTAGTCTCACAACAGGGGGCTATAGCAATCAGCCCCAGCATTTT
CASSLTTGGYSNQPQHF